One and the same sample provided the 20 T cell receptor beta chains below, sequenced in a study of molecular identifiers for immune sequencing clone quantification. TCRdb processed the PCR reads anew with MiXCR; each CDR3 protein has one entry. This table holds under 350,000 distinct CDR3 sequences, about a quarter found once. Sequenced: naive CD8+ T cells from blood, with Jurkat cell RNA spiked in. Subset denoted: FACS-sorted CD8+CD4-CCR7+CD45RA+ naive T cells. The receptors were gathered from a human donor in good health. Some libraries in this study had Jurkat cell RNA spiked in.

This clonotype came up a few times. The chain recombines TRBV19 with TRBJ1-1; D might be TRBD1 (6 bases). The CDR3 is 14 amino acids. Germline V gene lookup returns CDR1 LNHDA and CDR2 SQIVND (reference sequence). V lost 7 bases and J lost 0, with 12 bases in between. CDR3 region: CASNPGVMNTEAFF. The CDR3 DNA is TGTGCCAGTAACCCAGGGGTTATGAACACTGAAGCTTTCTTT.

The chain is built from TRBV9 and TRBJ2-1, with 8 bases matching TRBD2. V shed 0 bases, J shed 3 bases, and the junction held 5 bases outside the gene matches. Per germline, CDR1 SGDLS and CDR2 YYNGEE. The CDR3 sequence is 16 residues long. The CDR3 spells CASSVATSGYYNEQFF. The DNA for the CDR3 is TGTGCCAGCAGCGTAGCAACTAGCGGCTACTACAATGAGCAGTTCTTC.

This clonotype was counted only a few times. The rearrangement links TRBV30 to TRBJ2-7; TRBD2 aligns across 10 bases. J lost 2 bases, V lost 6 bases, and 13 bases had no gene match. CDR3 length equals 16 residues. Per the germline V gene, CDR1 is GTSNPN and CDR2 is SVGIG (reference sequence). The CDR3 bases are TGTGCCTGTATAAAGCGGGGGGGCTTTGTGCCCTACGAGCAGTACTTC. Translation gives CACIKRGGFVPYEQYF.

Worth noting for this clonotype: The junction departs from germline at one end; a sequencing error may be responsible. The V call is TRBV4-3, the J call TRBJ1-3, with no clear D. CDR3 size: 14 residues. Germline V gene data show CDR1 as LGHNA and CDR2 as YSLEER. The DNA of the CDR3 is TGCGCCAGCAGCCAAGGAAGGGCTGGAAACACCAAATATTTT. Translating it yields CASSQGRAGNTKYF.

This clonotype was detected a few times. This chain uses TRBV30 with TRBJ2-3; D is ambiguous. The CDR3 is made up of 14 amino acids. In germline, CDR1 is GTSNPN, CDR2 SVGIG (reference sequence). Trimming cost V 0 bases and J 2 bases, with 9 bases left between them. The CDR3 sequence: CAWSVDGYTDTQYF. The CDR3 DNA reads TGTGCCTGGAGTGTGGACGGATACACAGATACGCAGTATTTT.

This clonotype was seen once. The rearrangement uses TRBV6-1 and TRBJ2-3; no clear D gene. V lost 1 base to trimming and J lost 4 bases, with 9 bases between them. The CDR3 spans 14 residues. Germline V gene sequence: CDR1 MNHNS, CDR2 SASEGT. Here the CDR3 DNA reads TGTGCCAGCAGTGAAGTGGCACGGTCAGATACGCAGTATTTT. Translating gives CASSEVARSDTQYF.

This clonotype has ten or more counts. The CDR3 nucleotides are TGCAGTGCTAGAGGGACACCGGAACGTGAAGCTTTCTTT. Its protein is CSARGTPEREAFF. V is TRBV20-1 and J is TRBJ1-1; TRBD1 might be the D (5 bases). This CDR3 has 13 residues. V dropped 1 base and J dropped 7 bases, with 13 bases sitting between them. Germline loops: CDR1 DFQATT, CDR2 SNEGSKA (reference sequence).

This clonotype was seen a handful of times. Germline and junction disagree at one end, which may indicate a read error. The chain has TRBV29-1 and TRBJ2-7; the D gene is possibly TRBD2 (5 bases). The CDR3 runs 12 residues. Germline CDR1 reads SQVTM; CDR2 reads ANQGSEA. CDR3 protein: CSAEGSSYEQSF. CDR3 DNA sequence: TGCAGCGCCGAGGGCAGCTCCTACGAGCAGTCCTTC.

Notes on this clonotype: A read error may explain this, as a much larger clone is one base away. V usage is TRBV4-3 and J usage is TRBJ1-5; no firm D call. The J call may be wrong; the DNA end is better matched by TRBJ2-3. Germline CDR1 LGHNA, CDR2 YSLEER. This CDR3 is built from 14 residues. The chain's CDR3 is CASSQGEGIQPQYF. The CDR3 nucleotides are TGCGCCAGCAGCCAAGGGGAAGGGATTCAGCCCCAGTATTTT.

About this clonotype: This sequence may be a read error, since a much larger clone differs from it by one base. V and J are TRBV20-1 and TRBJ2-7, with D unresolved. The CDR3 runs to 13 residues. The germline gives CDR1 DFQATT, CDR2 SNEGSKA (reference sequence). DNA of the CDR3: TGCAGTGTCCCGGACCGAACCTCCTACGAGCAGTGCTTC. Amino acids: CSVPDRTSYEQCF.

J is TRBJ2-7 and V is TRBV20-1, with 10 bases that match TRBD1. Per germline, CDR1 DFQATT and CDR2 SNEGSKA (reference sequence). The length of the CDR3 is 15 residues. The ends lost 3 bases at V and 3 bases at J; junction bases unmatched: 8. CDR3 amino acids: CSASETGGDFYEQYF. CDR3 DNA: TGCAGTGCTAGCGAGACAGGGGGCGACTTCTACGAGCAGTACTTC.

Concerning this clonotype itself: One junction end disagrees with the germline gene, perhaps due to a read error. The rearrangement links TRBV7-9 to TRBJ2-2; D may correspond to TRBD1 or TRBD2 (5 bases each). Germline CDR1 is SEHNR and CDR2 is FQNEAQ (reference sequence). This CDR3 comprises 15 residues. The CDR3 sequence is CAGSPRDLNTGELFF. CDR3 DNA: TGTGCCGGCAGCCCCCGGGACCTTAACACCGGGGAGCTGTTTTTT.

This clonotype was found many times. The CDR3: CASSLGGPGTDTQYF. The CDR3 nucleotides are TGTGCCAGCAGTTTAGGGGGGCCGGGCACAGATACGCAGTATTTT. The rearrangement joins TRBV12-3 or TRBV12-4 to TRBJ2-3, with a possible D match to TRBD1 (6 bases). The ends were cut back, 1 base at V and 1 base at J, with 9 bases in the middle. The length of the CDR3 is 15 residues.

This clonotype was picked up many times. The chain uses TRBV7-9 and TRBJ2-5, with 7 positions matching TRBD2. The V segment lost 2 bases and the J segment 0 bases; nucleotides outside the gene matches: 18. The CDR3 totals 20 residues. CDR1 and CDR2 (germline): SEHNR, FQNEAQ (reference sequence). The CDR3 region has the DNA TGTGCCAGCAGCTTACTAGGCGGGCTAGCGGCTCGCCCCTACCAAGAGACCCAGTACTTC. Residues: CASSLLGGLAARPYQETQYF.

The chain couples TRBV3-1 to TRBJ2-7; 10 bases align to TRBD2. With 4 bases clipped from V and 4 bases from J, the junction kept 7 bases outside the gene matches. Germline loops: CDR1 LGHDT, CDR2 YNNKEL (reference sequence). The CDR3 covers 15 residues. CDR3 coding DNA: TGTGCCAGCAGCCCCCGAGGAGCGGGAGGGTACGAGCAGTACTTC. Translating it yields CASSPRGAGGYEQYF.

The chain uses TRBV4-3 and TRBJ1-1, with TRBD1 identical over 7 bases. Germline CDR1 LGHNA, CDR2 YSLEER. J lost 0 bases, V lost 0 bases, and 7 bases had no gene match. The CDR3 spans 17 residues. The CDR3 is CASSQDLSGGLNTEAFF. The DNA of the CDR3 is TGCGCCAGCAGCCAAGATTTGTCAGGGGGATTGAACACTGAAGCTTTCTTT.

The chain carries TRBV12-3 or TRBV12-4 and TRBJ2-3; D is uncertain. V lost 5 bases and J lost 2, with 14 bases in between. The CDR3 has 15 amino acids. CDR3 in DNA: TGTGCCAGCAGTCCCGGAGTCGGATCCACAGATACGCAGTATTTT. It is translated as CASSPGVGSTDTQYF.

This chain connects TRBV7-3 to TRBJ1-2, with D possibly matching TRBD1 (6 bases). The germline V and J ends were trimmed by 5 bases and 8 bases, with 21 bases remaining between them. The germline CDR1 and CDR2 sequences are SGHTA and FQGTGA. The CDR3 length is 15 residues. This CDR3 reads CASSPDRLSGGGYTF. CDR3 DNA: TGTGCCAGCAGCCCGGACCGTCTATCGGGGGGCGGCTACACCTTC.

This clonotype was seen at least ten times. The chain couples TRBV13 to TRBJ2-3; D is ambiguous. Germline-derived CDR1 and CDR2 are PRHDT and FYEKMQ (reference sequence). The CDR3 consists of 12 residues. V lost 4 bases, J lost 8 bases, and 10 bases lay in between. CDR3 coding DNA: TGTGCCAGCAGCTCCGGCGGTGGTACGCAGTATTTT. Translation: CASSSGGGTQYF.

Turning to this clonotype: A much larger clonotype is one base distant, so this may be a read error. The CDR3 carries no conserved terminal phenylalanine or tryptophan, so it likely arises from a read error. J is TRBJ1-5 and V is TRBV28; D is possibly TRBD1 (6 bases). V shed 5 bases and J shed 5 bases, with 19 bases lying between them. Germline CDR1 reads MDHEN; CDR2 reads SYDVKM. This CDR3 is 16 amino acids long. The CDR3 coding sequence is TGTGCCAGCAGTACGCCGCCCGACAGGTTAGATCAGCCCCAGCATTCT. The encoded protein is CASSTPPDRLDQPQHS.